The 32 T cell receptor beta chains below were found in one sample sequenced in a study of T-cell memory formation after mild COVID-19. TCRdb processed the 5' RACE reads anew with MiXCR; each CDR3 protein has one entry. The sample lists hundreds of thousands of distinct CDR3 sequences; more than 15% were seen once. The sample was PBMCs or a T cell subset sorted from them (not recorded which). The source is a man aged 18-30 years who had mild COVID-19 (a few samples of this study predate the infection). Cell type and time point are not known.

This clonotype was seen more than once but under ten times. CDR3 in amino acids: CASSPGVQYEQYF. For the CDR3, the DNA is TGTGCCAGCAGCCCCGGAGTGCAATACGAGCAGTACTTC. The chain uses TRBV5-6 and TRBJ2-7; D gene ambiguous. This CDR3 has 13 amino acids. Germline lookup yields CDR1 SGHDT and CDR2 YYEEEE. V lost 4 bases and J 4 bases, leaving 12 bases between the germline ends.

This clonotype was recorded many times. The V call is TRBV7-2, the J call TRBJ2-2; no clear D gene. The CDR3 contains 16 residues. The V and J ends lost 1 base and 2 bases respectively, with 11 bases between them. In germline, CDR1 is SGHTA, CDR2 FQGNSA. DNA of the CDR3: TGTGCCAGCAGCTTAGTTGTTGGTCTAAACACCGGGGAGCTGTTTTTT. It encodes CASSLVVGLNTGELFF. The full variable domain, its missing parts supplied by reference TRBV7-2 and TRBJ2-2, is GAGVSQSPSNKVTEKGKDVELRCDPISGHTALYWYRQSLGQGLEFLIYFQGNSAPDKSGLPSDRFSAERTGGSVSTLTIQRTQQEDSAVYLCASSLVVGLNTGELFFGEGSRLTVL.

This clonotype turned up a few times. In DNA form, the CDR3 reads TGCGCCAGCAGCCAACCCGACAGGGGTAATCAGCCCCAGCATTTT. It codes for CASSQPDRGNQPQHF. The chain carries TRBV4-1 and TRBJ1-5; 8 positions agree with TRBD1. J gave up 4 bases and V 2 bases, and 4 bases lay outside the gene matches. The CDR3 is 15 amino acids. The germline V gene encodes CDR1 MGHRA and CDR2 YSYEKL.

CDR3 amino acids: CASSPQCRDRVLCIQYF. The CDR3 DNA reads as TGTGCCAGCAGTCCCCAATGTAGGGACAGGGTTTTATGCATTCAGTACTTC. This chain connects TRBV6-5 to TRBJ2-4; 9 bases line up with TRBD1. CDR3 length: 17 amino acids. V lost 5 bases, J lost 9 bases, and 17 bases stayed unmatched. Germline V gene lookup returns CDR1 MNHEY and CDR2 SVGAGI.

The chain combines TRBV7-9 with TRBJ1-6; D possibly corresponds to TRBD1 (6 bases). CDR1 is SEHNR, CDR2 FQNEAQ, per germline (reference sequence). Trimming pared 7 bases from V and 11 bases from J, leaving 12 bases between. The CDR3 has 12 amino acids. The CDR3 is CASTTGAAPLHF. DNA of the CDR3: TGTGCCAGCACGACGGGGGCGGCACCCCTCCACTTT.

This clonotype has a count of ten or more. CDR3 region: CASSRTSSGGADTQYF. For the CDR3, the DNA is TGTGCCAGCAGCCGGACCTCTAGCGGGGGGGCAGATACGCAGTATTTT. The chain employs TRBV7-2 and TRBJ2-3; 12 nucleotides agree with TRBD2. J gave up 4 bases and V 5 bases, and 7 bases lay outside the gene matches. Germline V gene data show CDR1 as SGHTA and CDR2 as FQGNSA. This CDR3 comprises 16 residues.

In its sample, this clonotype was seen a few times. The chain has TRBV6-2 or TRBV6-3 and TRBJ2-1; D is undetermined. From germline, CDR1 is MNHEY and CDR2 SVGEGT. The CDR3 loop spans 14 amino acids. V dropped 1 base and J dropped 8 bases, with 12 bases sitting between them. CDR3 region: CASSYLISSDEQFF. The CDR3 DNA is TGTGCCAGCAGTTACTTGATTAGCTCGGATGAGCAGTTCTTC.

CDR3 region: CASTQGTGSTEAFF. The DNA of the CDR3 is TGCGCCAGCACTCAAGGGACGGGGAGCACTGAAGCTTTCTTT. The chain couples TRBV5-1 to TRBJ1-1; weak D call: TRBD1 (5 bases). Deletions cut 6 bases from V and 4 bases from J, with 16 bases between. The length of the CDR3 is 14 residues. The V gene's germline CDR1 is SGHRS and CDR2 YFSETQ.

The chain links TRBV14 to TRBJ1-2; possibly TRBD1 for D (6 bases). Per the germline V gene, CDR1 is SGHDN and CDR2 is FVKESK. Deletions cut 1 base from V and 4 bases from J, with 16 bases between. The CDR3 is 16 amino acids. The CDR3 region is CASSQVPDSGVYGYTF. The CDR3 bases are TGTGCCAGCAGCCAAGTCCCGGACAGCGGAGTCTATGGCTACACCTTC.

The DNA of the CDR3 is TGTGCCAGCAGTGAATGGCTTCGGACAGGGTTGCGTCCCCATTACTCCTACGAGCAGTACGTC. Amino acid sequence: CASSEWLRTGLRPHYSYEQYV. The chain is built from TRBV25-1 and TRBJ2-7; 8 nucleotides align to TRBD1. The CDR3 totals 21 residues. CDR1 and CDR2 (germline): MGHDK, SYGVNS. Germline trimming cut 1 base from V and 0 bases from J; bases unmatched to any gene: 20.

This clonotype was recorded a few times. The chain combines TRBV6-5 with TRBJ1-2; 7 nucleotides align to TRBD1. The CDR3 length is 14 residues. Trimming took 6 bases from V and 3 from J; bases not matched to a gene: 7. Germline-derived CDR1 and CDR2 are MNHEY and SVGAGI. The CDR3 loop is CASSLDRSHYGYTF. The CDR3, as DNA: TGTGCCAGCAGCCTGGACAGGTCCCACTATGGCTACACCTTC.

The chain couples TRBV4-3 to TRBJ1-3; 7 bases line up with TRBD1. Germline V gene lookup returns CDR1 LGHNA and CDR2 YSLEER. The CDR3 totals 18 residues. With 3 bases clipped from V and 4 bases from J, the junction kept 15 bases outside the gene matches. CDR3 bases: TGCGCCAGCAGCCAGAGCCTATTACAGGGGTCGACGGGAAACACCATATATTTT. Protein: CASSQSLLQGSTGNTIYF.

This clonotype was recorded a few times. The chain uses TRBV5-1 and TRBJ2-1; 12 bases are a match to TRBD2. CDR1 and CDR2 (germline): SGHRS, YFSETQ. V gave up 4 bases and J gave up 8 bases; unmatched junction bases: 13. This CDR3 spans 17 amino acids. The CDR3 loop reads CASSPLLAGGLADEQFF. For the CDR3, the DNA is TGCGCCAGCAGCCCCCTCCTAGCGGGGGGGCTTGCGGATGAGCAGTTCTTC.

The chain recombines TRBV12-3 or TRBV12-4 with TRBJ2-2, with unresolved D. The CDR3 has 17 amino acids. V lost 2 bases, J lost 2 bases, and 15 bases lay in between. The CDR3 coding sequence is TGTGCCAGCAGTTTAACCGGCCCCCGCGGCAACACCGGGGAGCTGTTTTTT. Translation gives CASSLTGPRGNTGELFF.

For the CDR3, the DNA is TGTGCCAGCAGCGTCCGAGACAGGAACACTGAAGCTTTCTTT. The encoded protein is CASSVRDRNTEAFF. The chain recombines TRBV7-2 with TRBJ1-1, with D perhaps TRBD1 (5 bases). Germline CDR1 is SGHTA and CDR2 is FQGNSA. V shed 5 bases and J shed 1 base, with 11 bases lying between them. This CDR3 region has 14 residues.

V usage is TRBV5-1 and J usage is TRBJ2-3; 9 bases map to TRBD2. The germline CDR1 and CDR2 sequences are SGHRS and YFSETQ. The CDR3 has 15 residues. With 4 bases clipped from V and 6 bases from J, the junction kept 9 bases outside the gene matches. The CDR3 loop is CASSAGAGGIDTQYF. In DNA, the CDR3 is TGCGCCAGCAGCGCGGGAGCGGGGGGCATTGATACGCAGTATTTT.

The chain carries TRBV3-1 and TRBJ2-1, with D perhaps TRBD2 (5 bases). This CDR3 is built from 12 residues. Trimming pared 4 bases from V and 6 bases from J, leaving 7 bases between. Per germline, CDR1 LGHDT and CDR2 YNNKEL (reference sequence). As DNA, the CDR3 is TGTGCCAGCAGCCGGAGCGGCAATGAGCAGTTCTTC. Amino acid sequence: CASSRSGNEQFF.

This chain links TRBV7-2 with TRBJ2-1; D is uncertain. The CDR3 has 15 amino acids. The V and J ends lost 3 bases and 2 bases respectively, with 11 bases between them. Per the germline V gene, CDR1 is SGHTA and CDR2 is FQGNSA. The CDR3: CASSFDREPYNEQFF. CDR3 DNA sequence: TGTGCCAGCAGCTTCGATAGGGAACCCTACAATGAGCAGTTCTTC.

This clonotype was observed a few times. The V and J genes are TRBV4-2 and TRBJ2-7; D possibly corresponds to TRBD2 (7 bases). Trimming cost V 4 bases and J 3 bases, with 19 bases left between them. Per the germline V gene, CDR1 is LGHNA and CDR2 is YNFKEQ. The CDR3 runs 16 residues. CDR3 residues: CASSRGGTSGVYEQYF. The DNA of the CDR3 is TGTGCCAGCAGCCGCGGGGGCACTTCGGGGGTCTACGAGCAGTACTTC.

This clonotype was recorded many times. This sequence joins TRBV12-3 or TRBV12-4 and TRBJ1-5; 9 bases are shared with TRBD1. Losses at the gene ends were 5 bases for V and 2 bases for J; bases not matched to a gene: 1. CDR3 length: 14 amino acids. The CDR3 DNA reads TGTGCCAGCAGTCGGACAGGGGGCAATCAGCCCCAGCATTTT. Translation: CASSRTGGNQPQHF.

This clonotype occurred a few times. The rearrangement joins TRBV24-1 to TRBJ2-2; 8 nucleotides match TRBD2. V shed 12 bases and J 7 bases; nucleotides not matched to a gene: 6. The CDR3 is 12 amino acids. Germline V gene lookup returns CDR1 KGHDR and CDR2 SFDVKD. CDR3 protein: CASAGASGELFF. CDR3 bases: TGTGCCTCAGCGGGGGCAAGCGGGGAGCTGTTTTTT.

The rearrangement links TRBV3-1 to TRBJ1-5; tentatively, D is TRBD1 (6 bases). CDR1 and CDR2 (germline): LGHDT, YNNKEL (reference sequence). The CDR3 is made up of 14 amino acids. V lost 1 base and J 11 bases, leaving 15 bases between the germline ends. CDR3 protein: CASSQGTGGGAQHF. In DNA, the CDR3 is TGTGCCAGCAGCCAAGGGACCGGAGGGGGAGCCCAGCATTTT.

This clonotype was recorded at least ten times. J is TRBJ2-2 and V is TRBV7-9; 9 nucleotides line up with TRBD1. Germline V CDR1 and CDR2: SEHNR, FQNEAQ (reference sequence). The J segment lost 4 bases and the V segment lost 7 bases, leaving 13 bases of the junction unmatched. This CDR3 is 17 amino acids long. The CDR3 loop reads CASIPTRTGDFTGELFF. CDR3 nucleotide sequence: TGTGCCAGCATCCCGACTCGGACAGGGGATTTCACCGGGGAGCTGTTTTTT.

This clonotype ranks as medium-sized. The chain carries TRBV4-1 and TRBJ2-2; D ambiguous. Per the germline V gene, CDR1 is MGHRA and CDR2 is YSYEKL. This CDR3 spans 15 amino acids. The V end lost 0 bases, the J end lost 6 bases, and 11 bases lay between the germline ends. The CDR3 sequence is CASSQDSGGAGELFF. The CDR3, as DNA: TGCGCCAGCAGCCAAGACAGTGGTGGGGCCGGGGAGCTGTTTTTT.

The chain joins TRBV4-2 to TRBJ1-2; D perhaps matches TRBD1 (5 bases). This CDR3 spans 15 amino acids. Germline V gene data show CDR1 as LGHNA and CDR2 as YNFKEQ. V was pared by 1 base and J by 8 bases, with 17 bases between. The CDR3 DNA follows: TGTGCCAGCAGCCAAGTAGTAGCAGGGCGGTGGGGCTACACCTTC. Its translation: CASSQVVAGRWGYTF.

This clonotype has more than one count but fewer than ten. The CDR3 region is CASSRAWADTQYF. The CDR3 DNA follows: TGTGCCAGCAGCCGTGCCTGGGCAGATACGCAGTATTTT. The chain carries TRBV7-2 and TRBJ2-3; no clear D gene. The CDR3 spans 13 residues. CDR1 SGHTA and CDR2 FQGNSA come from the germline V gene. The V end lost 5 bases, the J end lost 4 bases, and 10 bases lay between the germline ends.

V gene TRBV29-1 combines with J gene TRBJ1-2; no definite D call. This CDR3 is 11 amino acids long. V was cut by 7 bases and J by 8 bases, with 14 bases left in between. Germline V gene lookup returns CDR1 SQVTM and CDR2 ANQGSEA. This CDR3 reads CSGTGWFGYTF. The CDR3 DNA follows: TGCAGCGGGACTGGGTGGTTCGGCTACACCTTC.

V gene TRBV5-1 combines with J gene TRBJ2-7; 7 bases are shared with TRBD2. Per the germline V gene, CDR1 is SGHRS and CDR2 is YFSETQ. This CDR3 comprises 14 residues. After removal of 1 base from V and 3 bases from J, the junction contained 4 bases not matched to a gene. Here the CDR3 reads CASSLSGGNYEQYV. The CDR3 coding sequence is TGCGCCAGCAGCTTGTCGGGGGGAAACTACGAGCAGTACGTC.

This clonotype was seen at least ten times. The gene calls are TRBV19 and TRBJ2-2; weak D call: TRBD1 (5 bases). CDR3 length: 17 residues. CDR1 is LNHDA, CDR2 SQIVND, per germline (reference sequence). V lost 2 bases and J 0 bases, leaving 13 bases between the germline ends. The CDR3 DNA sequence: TGTGCCAGTAGTATACCGACAGCTGACCCGAACACCGGGGAGCTGTTTTTT. Amino acids: CASSIPTADPNTGELFF.

This clonotype appeared a few times. The chain uses TRBV18 and TRBJ1-2; D is undetermined. Deletions cut 4 bases from V and 4 bases from J, with 16 bases between. This CDR3 spans 15 amino acids. Germline CDR1 is KGHSH and CDR2 is LQKENI. The CDR3 loop is CASSRPSLRAYGYTF. The DNA for the CDR3 is TGTGCCAGCTCACGGCCCTCGTTGAGGGCCTATGGCTACACCTTC.

The V and J genes are TRBV5-4 and TRBJ2-2; unclear D gene. CDR3 length: 16 amino acids. V lost 2 bases, J lost 0 bases, and 11 bases lay in between. The V gene's germline CDR1 is SGHNT and CDR2 YYREEE (reference sequence). The CDR3 bases are TGTGCCAGCAGCTTAGGCGGTACTTCGAACACCGGGGAGCTGTTTTTT. Translation gives CASSLGGTSNTGELFF.

This chain uses TRBV29-1 with TRBJ1-1; tentative D call: TRBD1 (6 bases). The CDR3 sequence is 14 residues long. Per the germline V gene, CDR1 is SQVTM and CDR2 is ANQGSEA. Trimming took 0 bases from V and 5 from J, leaving 13 bases between them. The CDR3 sequence: CSVEELLQGTEAFF. CDR3 nucleotide sequence: TGCAGCGTTGAAGAACTGCTGCAGGGGACTGAAGCTTTCTTT.